A single sample is the source of the 4 T cell receptor beta chains below, sequenced in a study of response to subunit inactivated influenza vaccine. TCRdb re-called the RT-PCR reads through MiXCR, storing one row per CDR3 protein. Altogether about 570,000 distinct CDR3 sequences are present, about 10% being singletons, with the ten largest covering about a tenth. The sample here was PBMCs from blood, taken on the day of vaccination. The source is a man aged 50-60 years who received an inactivated influenza vaccine.

The chain uses TRBV18 and TRBJ2-7; 8 positions match TRBD1. There are 16 residues in the CDR3. CDR1 is KGHSH and CDR2 is LQKENI in the germline V gene. The V segment lost 5 bases and the J segment 0 bases; nucleotides outside the gene matches: 9. The CDR3 DNA is TGTGCCAGCTCAGAGACAGGGGCCCGGAGCTCCTACGAGCAGTACTTC. Its protein product is CASSETGARSSYEQYF. The full variable domain, in which reference TRBV18 and TRBJ2-7 provide the parts outside the CDR3, is NAGVMQNPRHLVRRRGQEARLRCSPMKGHSHVYWYRQLPEEGLKFMVYLQKENIIDESGMPKERFSAEFPKEGPSILRIQQVVRGDSAAYFCASSETGARSSYEQYFGPGTRLTVT.

The chain has TRBV20-1 and TRBJ2-7; D gene uncertain. CDR1 is DFQATT and CDR2 is SNEGSKA in the germline V gene (reference sequence). The CDR3 has 13 amino acids. V was clipped by 3 bases and J by 3 bases, with 12 bases between them. This CDR3 reads CSARSGDFYEQYF. The DNA of the CDR3 is TGCAGTGCTAGGTCGGGTGATTTCTACGAGCAGTACTTC.

The chain links TRBV12-3 or TRBV12-4 to TRBJ1-2, with D uncertain. With 5 bases removed from V and 8 bases from J, the gap between germline ends came to 15 bases. The CDR3 totals 13 residues. CDR3 sequence reads: CASSRAPLEGYTF. The DNA of the CDR3 is TGTGCCAGCAGTCGAGCCCCATTAGAAGGCTACACCTTC.

This clonotype has at least ten counts. The CDR3 DNA is TGTGCCAGCGAACGACAAGATCAGCCCCAGCATTTT. The encoded protein is CASERQDQPQHF. This rearrangement joins TRBV6-6 to TRBJ1-5; D is unresolved. The CDR3 extends over 12 amino acids. V was shortened by 8 bases and J by 5 bases, with 10 bases between the two germline ends. Per the germline V gene, CDR1 is MNHNY and CDR2 is SVGAGI (reference sequence).